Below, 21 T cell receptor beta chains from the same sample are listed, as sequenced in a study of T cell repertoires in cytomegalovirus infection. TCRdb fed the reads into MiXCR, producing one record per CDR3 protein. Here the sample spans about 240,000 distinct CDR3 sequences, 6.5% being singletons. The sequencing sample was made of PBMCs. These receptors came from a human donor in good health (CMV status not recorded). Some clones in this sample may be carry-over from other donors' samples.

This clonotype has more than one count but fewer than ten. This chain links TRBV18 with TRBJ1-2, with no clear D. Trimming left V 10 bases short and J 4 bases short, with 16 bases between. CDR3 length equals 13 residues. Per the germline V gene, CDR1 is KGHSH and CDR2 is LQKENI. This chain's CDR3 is CATRETSGYGYTF. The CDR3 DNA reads TGTGCCACCCGCGAAACCAGCGGCTATGGCTACACCTTC. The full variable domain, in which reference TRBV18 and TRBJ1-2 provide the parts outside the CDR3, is NAGVMQNPRHLVRRRGQEARLRCSPMKGHSHVYWYRQLPEEGLKFMVYLQKENIIDESGMPKERFSAEFPKEGPSILRIQQVVRGDSAAYFCATRETSGYGYTFGSGTRLTVV.

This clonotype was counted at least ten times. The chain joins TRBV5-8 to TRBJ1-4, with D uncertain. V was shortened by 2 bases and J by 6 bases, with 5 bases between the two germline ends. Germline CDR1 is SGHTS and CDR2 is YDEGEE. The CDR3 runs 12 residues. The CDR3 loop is CASSFGYEKLFF. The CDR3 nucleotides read TGTGCCAGCAGCTTCGGTTATGAAAAACTGTTTTTT.

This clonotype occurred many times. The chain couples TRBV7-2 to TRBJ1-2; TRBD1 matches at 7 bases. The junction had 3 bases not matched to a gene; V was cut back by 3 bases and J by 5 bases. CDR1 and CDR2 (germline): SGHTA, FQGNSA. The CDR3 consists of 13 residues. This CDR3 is CASSFYRGYGYTF. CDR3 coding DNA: TGTGCCAGCAGCTTTTACAGGGGTTATGGCTACACCTTC. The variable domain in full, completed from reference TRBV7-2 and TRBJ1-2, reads GAGVSQSPSNKVTEKGKDVELRCDPISGHTALYWYRQSLGQGLEFLIYFQGNSAPDKSGLPSDRFSAERTGGSVSTLTIQRTQQEDSAVYLCASSFYRGYGYTFGSGTRLTVV.

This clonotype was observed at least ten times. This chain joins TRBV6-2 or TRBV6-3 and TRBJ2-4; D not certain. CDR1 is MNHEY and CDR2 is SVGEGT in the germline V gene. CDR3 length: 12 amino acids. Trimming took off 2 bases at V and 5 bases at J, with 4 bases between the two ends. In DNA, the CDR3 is TGTGCCAGCAGTTACCCAGAAAACATTCAGTACTTC. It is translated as CASSYPENIQYF.

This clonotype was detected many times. DNA of the CDR3: TGCAGTGCTAGGTCCGTTTCGGGTACTGAAGCTTTCTTT. Residues: CSARSVSGTEAFF. V gene TRBV20-1 combines with J gene TRBJ1-1; D call uncertain. CDR3 length: 13 residues. Trimming took off 3 bases at V and 5 bases at J, with 13 bases between the two ends. CDR1 and CDR2 from the germline V gene are DFQATT and SNEGSKA (reference sequence).

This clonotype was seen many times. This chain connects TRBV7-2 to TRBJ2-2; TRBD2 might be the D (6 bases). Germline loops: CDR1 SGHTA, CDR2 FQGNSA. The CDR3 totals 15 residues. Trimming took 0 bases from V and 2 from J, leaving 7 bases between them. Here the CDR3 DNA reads TGTGCCAGCAGCTTAGCACTAGCCAACACCGGGGAGCTGTTTTTT. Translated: CASSLALANTGELFF. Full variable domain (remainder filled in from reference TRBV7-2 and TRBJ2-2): GAGVSQSPSNKVTEKGKDVELRCDPISGHTALYWYRQSLGQGLEFLIYFQGNSAPDKSGLPSDRFSAERTGGSVSTLTIQRTQQEDSAVYLCASSLALANTGELFFGEGSRLTVL.

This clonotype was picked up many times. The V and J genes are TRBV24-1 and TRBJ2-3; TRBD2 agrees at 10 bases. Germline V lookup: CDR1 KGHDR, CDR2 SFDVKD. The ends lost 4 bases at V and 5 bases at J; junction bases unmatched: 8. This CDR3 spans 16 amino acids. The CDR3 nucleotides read TGTGCCACCAGTGAGCCAAGCGGGGGGGCGAGAGATACGCAGTATTTT. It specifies CATSEPSGGARDTQYF.

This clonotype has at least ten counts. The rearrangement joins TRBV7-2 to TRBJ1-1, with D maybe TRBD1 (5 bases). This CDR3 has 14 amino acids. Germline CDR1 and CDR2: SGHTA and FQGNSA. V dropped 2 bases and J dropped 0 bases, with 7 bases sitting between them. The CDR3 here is CASSLRGVNTEAFF. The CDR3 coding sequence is TGTGCCAGCAGCTTACGAGGGGTGAACACTGAAGCTTTCTTT.

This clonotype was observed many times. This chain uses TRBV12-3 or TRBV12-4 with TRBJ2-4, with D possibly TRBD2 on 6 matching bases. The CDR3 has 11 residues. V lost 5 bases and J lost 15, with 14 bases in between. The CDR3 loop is CASSRLGARYF. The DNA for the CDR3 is TGTGCCAGCAGTCGACTAGGGGCTCGGTACTTC.

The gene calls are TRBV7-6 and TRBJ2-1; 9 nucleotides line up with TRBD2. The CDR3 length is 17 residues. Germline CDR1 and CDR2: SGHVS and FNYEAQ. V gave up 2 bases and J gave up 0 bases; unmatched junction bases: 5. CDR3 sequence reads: CASSLMRGGLSYNEQFF. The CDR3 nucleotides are TGTGCCAGCAGCTTAATGCGGGGGGGACTCTCCTACAATGAGCAGTTCTTC.

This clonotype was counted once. The CDR3 loop reads CASSKGAKTWELFF. CDR3 sequence (DNA): TGTGCCAGCAGTAAGGGGGCGAAAACCTGGGAGCTGTTTTTT. The chain employs TRBV12-3 or TRBV12-4 and TRBJ2-2; 7 nucleotides line up with TRBD1. The CDR3 spans 14 residues. V shed 5 bases, J shed 9 bases, and the junction held 9 bases outside the gene matches.

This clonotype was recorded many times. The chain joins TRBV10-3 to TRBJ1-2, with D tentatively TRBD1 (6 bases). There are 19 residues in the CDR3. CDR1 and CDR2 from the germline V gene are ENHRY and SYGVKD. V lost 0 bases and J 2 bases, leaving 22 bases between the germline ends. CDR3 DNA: TGTGCCATCAGTGAGTCCGGGCCCGGGACACCAGCTAACAACTATGGCTACACCTTC. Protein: CAISESGPGTPANNYGYTF.

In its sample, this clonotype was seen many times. The CDR3, as DNA: TGTGCCAGCAGCCGGGCCGGGACAGCAATAAATTCACCCCTCCACTTT. It specifies CASSRAGTAINSPLHF. This chain uses TRBV7-8 with TRBJ1-6; TRBD1 aligns across 7 bases. J lost 7 bases, V lost 5 bases, and 11 bases had no gene match. This CDR3 has 16 residues. The germline CDR1 and CDR2 sequences are SGHVS and FQNEAQ.

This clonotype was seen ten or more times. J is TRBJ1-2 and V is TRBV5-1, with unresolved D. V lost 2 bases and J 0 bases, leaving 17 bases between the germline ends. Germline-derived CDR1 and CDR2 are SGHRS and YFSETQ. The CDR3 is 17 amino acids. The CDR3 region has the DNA TGCGCCAGCAGCTTCGAACCCGTGGACGGAGCTAACTATGGCTACACCTTC. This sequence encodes CASSFEPVDGANYGYTF.

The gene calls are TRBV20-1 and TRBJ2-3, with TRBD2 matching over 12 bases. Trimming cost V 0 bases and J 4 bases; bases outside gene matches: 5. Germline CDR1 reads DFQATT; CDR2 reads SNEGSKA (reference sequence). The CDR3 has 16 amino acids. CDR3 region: CSARDLLAGGPDTQYF. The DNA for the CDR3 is TGCAGTGCTAGAGATTTGCTAGCGGGGGGGCCAGATACGCAGTATTTT.

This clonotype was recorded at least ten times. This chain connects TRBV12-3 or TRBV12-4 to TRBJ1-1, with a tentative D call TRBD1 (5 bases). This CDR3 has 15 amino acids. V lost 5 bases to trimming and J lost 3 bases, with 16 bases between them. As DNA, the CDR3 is TGTGCCAGCAGTCCCATAGGAGGACAATACACTGAAGCTTTCTTT. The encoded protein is CASSPIGGQYTEAFF.

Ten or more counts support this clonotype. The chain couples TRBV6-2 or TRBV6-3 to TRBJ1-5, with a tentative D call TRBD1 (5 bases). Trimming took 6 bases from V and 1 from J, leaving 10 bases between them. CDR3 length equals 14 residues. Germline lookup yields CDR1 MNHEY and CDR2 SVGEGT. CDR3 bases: TGTGCCAGCAGCATCCGGGACAGCAATCAGCCCCAGCATTTT. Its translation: CASSIRDSNQPQHF.

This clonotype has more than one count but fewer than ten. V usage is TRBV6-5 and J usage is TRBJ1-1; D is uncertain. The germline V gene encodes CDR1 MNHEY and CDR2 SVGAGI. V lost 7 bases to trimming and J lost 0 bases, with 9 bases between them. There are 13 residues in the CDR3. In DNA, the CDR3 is TGTGCCAGCAAAGGAGCAATGAACACTGAAGCTTTCTTT. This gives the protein CASKGAMNTEAFF.

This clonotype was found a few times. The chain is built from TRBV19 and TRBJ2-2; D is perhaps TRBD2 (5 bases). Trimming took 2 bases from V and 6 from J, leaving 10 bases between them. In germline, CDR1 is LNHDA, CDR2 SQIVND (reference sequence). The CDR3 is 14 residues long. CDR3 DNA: TGTGCCAGTAGTATATCGGGGATTGCCGGGGAGCTGTTTTTT. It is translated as CASSISGIAGELFF.

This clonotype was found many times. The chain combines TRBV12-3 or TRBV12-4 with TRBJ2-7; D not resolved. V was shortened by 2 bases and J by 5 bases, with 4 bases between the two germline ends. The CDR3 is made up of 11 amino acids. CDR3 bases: TGTGCCAGCAGTTTAAGTGACGAGCAGTACTTC. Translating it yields CASSLSDEQYF.

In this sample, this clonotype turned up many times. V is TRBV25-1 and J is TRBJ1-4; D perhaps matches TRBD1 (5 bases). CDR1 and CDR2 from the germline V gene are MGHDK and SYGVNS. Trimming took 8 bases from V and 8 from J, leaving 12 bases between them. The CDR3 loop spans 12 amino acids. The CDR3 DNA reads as TGTGCCAGCGGCCGAGGGGAAGAAAAACTGTTTTTT. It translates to CASGRGEEKLFF.